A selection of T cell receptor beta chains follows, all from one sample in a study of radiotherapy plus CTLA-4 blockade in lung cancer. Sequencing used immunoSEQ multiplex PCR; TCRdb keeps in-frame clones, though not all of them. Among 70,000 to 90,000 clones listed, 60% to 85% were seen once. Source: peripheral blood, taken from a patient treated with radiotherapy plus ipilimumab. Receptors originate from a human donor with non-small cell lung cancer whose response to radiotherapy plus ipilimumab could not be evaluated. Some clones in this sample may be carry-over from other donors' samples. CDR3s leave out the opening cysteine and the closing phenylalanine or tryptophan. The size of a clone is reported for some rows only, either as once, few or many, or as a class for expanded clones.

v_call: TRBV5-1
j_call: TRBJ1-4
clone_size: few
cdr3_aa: ASSLRGSGSEKLF

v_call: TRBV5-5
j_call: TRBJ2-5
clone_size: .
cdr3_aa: ASSLLTGETQY

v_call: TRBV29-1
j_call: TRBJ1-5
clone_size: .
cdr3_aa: REGRTGPTFGNQPQH

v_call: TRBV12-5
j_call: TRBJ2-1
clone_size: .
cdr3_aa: ASGLATISYNEQF

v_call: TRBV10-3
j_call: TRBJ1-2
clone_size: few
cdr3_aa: AISYGQGRVYGYT

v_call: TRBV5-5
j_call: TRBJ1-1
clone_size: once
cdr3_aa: ASSTGTGGANTEAF

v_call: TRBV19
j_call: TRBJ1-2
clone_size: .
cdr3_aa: ASSLDRDYGYT

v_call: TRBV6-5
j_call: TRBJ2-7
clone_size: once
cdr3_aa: ASRPTGSYEQY

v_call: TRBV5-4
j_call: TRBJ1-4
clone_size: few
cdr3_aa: ASGEDFEKLF

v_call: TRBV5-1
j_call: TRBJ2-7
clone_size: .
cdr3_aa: ASSLDREFYYEQY

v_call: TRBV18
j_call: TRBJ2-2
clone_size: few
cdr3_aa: ASSPNTGELF

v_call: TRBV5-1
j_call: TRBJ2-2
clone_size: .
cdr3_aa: ASSPAGMNTGELF

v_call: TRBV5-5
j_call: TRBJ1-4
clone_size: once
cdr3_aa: ASSLGPPANEKLF

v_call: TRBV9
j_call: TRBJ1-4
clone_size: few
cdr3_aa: ASSPSGRGWDEKLF

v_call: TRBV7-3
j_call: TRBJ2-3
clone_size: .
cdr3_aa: ASSPGSTDTQY

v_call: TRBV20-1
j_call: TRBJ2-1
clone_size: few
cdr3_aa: SARAGSEQF

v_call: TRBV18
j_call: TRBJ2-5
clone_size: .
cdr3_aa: ASSPRTGELQETQY

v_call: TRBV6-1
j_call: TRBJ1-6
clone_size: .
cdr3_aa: ASGGKPNSPLH

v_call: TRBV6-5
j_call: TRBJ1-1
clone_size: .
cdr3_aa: ASSSNPGQGGTEAF

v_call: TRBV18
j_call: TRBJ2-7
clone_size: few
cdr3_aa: ASSPIRDYEQY

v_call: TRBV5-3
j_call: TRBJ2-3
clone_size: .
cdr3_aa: ARSLGGREKSTDTQY

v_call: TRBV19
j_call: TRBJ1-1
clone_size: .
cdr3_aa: ASSGPLTTEAF

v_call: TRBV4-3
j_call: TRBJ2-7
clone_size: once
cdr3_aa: ASSQDIMQGRSEQY

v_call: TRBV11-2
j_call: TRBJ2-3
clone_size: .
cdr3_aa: ASSPLTRTDTQY

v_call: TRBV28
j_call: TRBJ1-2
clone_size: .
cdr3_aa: ASTGNYGYT

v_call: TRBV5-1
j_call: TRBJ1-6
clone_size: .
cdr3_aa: ASSPQGLRSPLH

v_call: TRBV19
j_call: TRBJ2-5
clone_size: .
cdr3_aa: ASSIGRQGVETQY

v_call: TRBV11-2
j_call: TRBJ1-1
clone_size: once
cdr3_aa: ASSPRTGLSTEAF

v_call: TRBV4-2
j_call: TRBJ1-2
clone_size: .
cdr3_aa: ASSQGGQGVNYGYT

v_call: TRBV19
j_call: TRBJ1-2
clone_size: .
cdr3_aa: ASIQQGGGYT

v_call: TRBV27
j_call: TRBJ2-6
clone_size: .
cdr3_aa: ASSRLAGSSGANVLT

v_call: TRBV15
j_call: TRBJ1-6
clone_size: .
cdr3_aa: ATSSGDRGPHLNSPLH

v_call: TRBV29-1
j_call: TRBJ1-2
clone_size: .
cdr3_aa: SVIDRVYGYT

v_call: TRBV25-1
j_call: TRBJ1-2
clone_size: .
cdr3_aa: ASSDSGTPNYGYT

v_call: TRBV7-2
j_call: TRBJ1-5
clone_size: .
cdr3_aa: ASSFGFLGGQPQH

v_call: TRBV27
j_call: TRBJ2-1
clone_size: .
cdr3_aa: ATRTSLGTYNEQF

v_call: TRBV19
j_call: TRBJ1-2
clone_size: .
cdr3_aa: AALSTTVPSGYT

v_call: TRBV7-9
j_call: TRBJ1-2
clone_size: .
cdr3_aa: ASSSVAEGGFYGYT

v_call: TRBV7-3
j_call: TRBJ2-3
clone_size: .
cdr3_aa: ASSFGRGTQY

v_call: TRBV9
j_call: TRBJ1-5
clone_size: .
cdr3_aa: ASTPDGQGNQPQH

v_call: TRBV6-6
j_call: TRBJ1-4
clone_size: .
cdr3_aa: ASSDRGGRNEKLF

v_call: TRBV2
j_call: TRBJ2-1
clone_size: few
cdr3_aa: ASSRTGEIYNEQF

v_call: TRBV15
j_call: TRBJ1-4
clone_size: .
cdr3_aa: ATSRDPPGLF

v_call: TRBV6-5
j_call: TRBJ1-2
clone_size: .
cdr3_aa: ASSFRTGGIDGYT

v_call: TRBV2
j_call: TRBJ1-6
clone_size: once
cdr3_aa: ASTPGIRTYNSPLH

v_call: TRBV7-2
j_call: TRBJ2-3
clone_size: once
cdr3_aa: ASSPRSGGGHTQY

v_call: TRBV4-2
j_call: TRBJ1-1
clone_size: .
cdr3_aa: ASSQSGPYSMNTEAF

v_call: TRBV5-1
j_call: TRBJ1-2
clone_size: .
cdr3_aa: ASSVGQSNKNYGYT

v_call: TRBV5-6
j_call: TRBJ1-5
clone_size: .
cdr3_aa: ASSLGAGVGGNQPQH

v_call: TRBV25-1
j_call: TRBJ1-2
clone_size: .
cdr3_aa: ASSKTPRGGRDGYT

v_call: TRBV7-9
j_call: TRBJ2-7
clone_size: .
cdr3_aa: ASSFGDREGEQY

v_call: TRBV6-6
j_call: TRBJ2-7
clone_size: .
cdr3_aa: ASSSDFYEQY

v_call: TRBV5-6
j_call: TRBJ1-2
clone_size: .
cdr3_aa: ASSIGHHPYGYT

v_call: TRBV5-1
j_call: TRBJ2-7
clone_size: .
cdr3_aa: ASSLEGQGPYEQY